The 2 T cell receptor beta chains listed next were all sequenced from one sample in a study of shared clonotypes between healthy human individuals. The protocol was immunoSEQ multiplex PCR, while the TCRdb copy is restricted to in-frame clones and leaves out a portion. The sample consists of around 990,000 clones, around 77% of them appearing once. The material sequenced was memory CD4+ T cells from PBMCs. As for subset: CD45RA-negative fraction. These receptors originate from a man younger than 35 in good health. Some clones in this sample may be carry-over from other donors' samples.

The chain employs TRBV5-1 and TRBJ1-6; possible D gene TRBD1, 6 bases. Germline CDR1 SGHRS, CDR2 YFSETQ. The CDR3 loop spans 15 amino acids. V dropped 6 bases and J dropped 3 bases, with 13 bases sitting between them. The CDR3 nucleotides are TGCGCCAGCACCCTTAACAGGGACTATAATTCACCCCTCCACTTT. It codes for CASTLNRDYNSPLHF.

In its sample, this clone was seen once. The chain joins TRBV19 to TRBJ1-1; 9 bases map to TRBD1. The CDR3 sequence is 15 residues long. V lost 4 bases, J lost 4 bases, and 7 bases stayed unmatched. Germline V CDR1 and CDR2: LNHDA, SQIVND (reference sequence). The CDR3 is CASSTRTGVVTEAFF. CDR3 nucleotides: TGTGCCAGTAGTACTCGGACAGGGGTTGTCACTGAAGCTTTCTTT. The whole variable domain, remainder taken from reference TRBV19 and TRBJ1-1, is DGGITQSPKYLFRKEGQNVTLSCEQNLNHDAMYWYRQDPGQGLRLIYYSQIVNDFQKGDIAEGYSVSREKKESFPLTVTSAQKNPTAFYLCASSTRTGVVTEAFFGQGTRLTVV.